The clone carrying this T cell receptor (beta chain) was counted ten times or more. What it binds is unknown. TCRdb called the 5' RACE reads again in MiXCR, with one record for every CDR3 protein. The sample shows hundreds of thousands of distinct CDR3 sequences, about 15% of them seen only once. This entry is derived from a study of T-cell memory formation after mild COVID-19. Study-level findings and limits: Pre-infection memory held some responding clones, suggesting pre-existing cross-reactive T cells responded.

The germline V and J ends were trimmed by 3 bases and 4 bases, with 13 bases remaining between them. CDR3 length: 14 residues. The clonotype originates from a man aged 18-30 years who had mild COVID-19 (a few samples of this study predate the infection). Cell type and time point are not known. J is TRBJ2-7 and V is TRBV12-3 or TRBV12-4; D may correspond to TRBD1 or TRBD2 (6 bases each). What was sequenced was PBMCs or a T cell subset sorted from them (not recorded which). The CDR3, as DNA: TGTGCCAGCAGTTTTGGAAGGGGGGAATACGAGCAGTACTTC. It codes for CASSFGRGEYEQYF.